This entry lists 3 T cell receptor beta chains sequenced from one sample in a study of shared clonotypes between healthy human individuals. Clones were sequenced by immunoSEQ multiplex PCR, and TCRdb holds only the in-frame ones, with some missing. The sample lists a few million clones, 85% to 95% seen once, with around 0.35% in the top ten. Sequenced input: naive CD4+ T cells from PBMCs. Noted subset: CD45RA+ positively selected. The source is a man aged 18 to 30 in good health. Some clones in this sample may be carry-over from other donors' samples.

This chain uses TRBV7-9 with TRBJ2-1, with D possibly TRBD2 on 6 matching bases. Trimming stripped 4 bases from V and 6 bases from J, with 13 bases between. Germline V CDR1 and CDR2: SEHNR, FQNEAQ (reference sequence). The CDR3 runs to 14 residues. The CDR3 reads CASSWSGSSNEQFF. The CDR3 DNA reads TGTGCCAGCAGCTGGAGCGGGTCTAGCAATGAGCAGTTCTTC.

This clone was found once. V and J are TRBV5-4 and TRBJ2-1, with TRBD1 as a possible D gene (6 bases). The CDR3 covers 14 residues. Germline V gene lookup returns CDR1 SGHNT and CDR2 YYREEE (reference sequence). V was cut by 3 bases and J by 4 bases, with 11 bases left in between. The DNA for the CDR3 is TGTGCCAGCAGCTCGCCGGACAGATACAATGAGCAGTTCTTC. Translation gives CASSSPDRYNEQFF. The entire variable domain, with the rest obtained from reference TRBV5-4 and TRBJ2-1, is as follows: ETGVTQSPTHLIKTRGQQVTLRCSSQSGHNTVSWYQQALGQGPQFIFQYYREEENGRGNFPPRFSGLQFPNYSSELNVNALELDDSALYLCASSSPDRYNEQFFGPGTRLTVL.

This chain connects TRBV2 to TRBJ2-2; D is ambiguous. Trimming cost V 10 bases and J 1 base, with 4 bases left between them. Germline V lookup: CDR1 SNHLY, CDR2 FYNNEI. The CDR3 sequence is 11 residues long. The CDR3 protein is CATKNTGELFF. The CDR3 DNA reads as TGTGCCACCAAGAACACCGGGGAGCTGTTTTTT.